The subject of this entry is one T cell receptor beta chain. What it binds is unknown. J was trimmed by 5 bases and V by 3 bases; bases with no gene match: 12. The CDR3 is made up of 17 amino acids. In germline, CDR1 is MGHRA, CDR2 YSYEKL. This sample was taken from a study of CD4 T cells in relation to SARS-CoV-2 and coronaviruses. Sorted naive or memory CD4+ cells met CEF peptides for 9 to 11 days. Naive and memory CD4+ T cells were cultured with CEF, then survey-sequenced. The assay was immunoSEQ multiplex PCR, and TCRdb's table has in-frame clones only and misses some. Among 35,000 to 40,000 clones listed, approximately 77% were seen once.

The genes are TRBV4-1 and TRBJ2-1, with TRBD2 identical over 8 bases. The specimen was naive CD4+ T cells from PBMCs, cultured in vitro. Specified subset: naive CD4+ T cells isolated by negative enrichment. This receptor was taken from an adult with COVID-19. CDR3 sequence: CASSQIPRTSWDNEQFF. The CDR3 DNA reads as TGCGCCAGCAGCCAGATACCCCGGACTAGCTGGGACAATGAGCAGTTCTTC.